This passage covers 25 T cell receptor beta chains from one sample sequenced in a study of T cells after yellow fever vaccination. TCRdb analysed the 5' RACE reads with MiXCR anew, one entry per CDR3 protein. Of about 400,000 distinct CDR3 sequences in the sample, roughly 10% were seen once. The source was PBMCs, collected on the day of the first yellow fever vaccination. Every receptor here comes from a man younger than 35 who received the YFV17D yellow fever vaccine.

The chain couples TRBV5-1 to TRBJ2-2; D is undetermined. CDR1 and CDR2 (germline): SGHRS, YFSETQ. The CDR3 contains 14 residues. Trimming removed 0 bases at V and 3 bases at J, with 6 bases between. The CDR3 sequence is CASSLVLDTGELFF. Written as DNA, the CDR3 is TGCGCCAGCAGCTTGGTTCTTGACACCGGGGAGCTGTTTTTT.

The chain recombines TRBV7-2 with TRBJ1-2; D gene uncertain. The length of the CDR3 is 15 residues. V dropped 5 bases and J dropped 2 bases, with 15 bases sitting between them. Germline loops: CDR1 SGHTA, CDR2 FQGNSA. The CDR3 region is CASSTKSSGNYGYTF. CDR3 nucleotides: TGTGCCAGCAGCACGAAGTCGTCGGGAAACTATGGCTACACCTTC.

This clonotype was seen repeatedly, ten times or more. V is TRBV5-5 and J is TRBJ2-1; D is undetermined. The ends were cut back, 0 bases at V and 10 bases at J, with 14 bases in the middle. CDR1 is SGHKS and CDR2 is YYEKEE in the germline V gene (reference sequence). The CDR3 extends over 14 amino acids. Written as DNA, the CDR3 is TGTGCCAGCAGCTTGGTCGGTTCGAGCATCGAGCAGTTCTTC. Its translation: CASSLVGSSIEQFF.

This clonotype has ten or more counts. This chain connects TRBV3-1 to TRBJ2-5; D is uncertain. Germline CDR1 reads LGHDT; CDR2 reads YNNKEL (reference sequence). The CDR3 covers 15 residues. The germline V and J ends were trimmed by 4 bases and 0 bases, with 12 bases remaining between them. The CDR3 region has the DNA TGTGCCAGCAGCCCGTTGGCGAGGTACCAAGAGACCCAGTACTTC. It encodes CASSPLARYQETQYF.

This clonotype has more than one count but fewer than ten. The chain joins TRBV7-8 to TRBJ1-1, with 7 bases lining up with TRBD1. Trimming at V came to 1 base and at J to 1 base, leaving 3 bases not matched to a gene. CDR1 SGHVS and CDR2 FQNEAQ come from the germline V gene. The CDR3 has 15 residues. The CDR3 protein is CASSLGWTGNTEAFF. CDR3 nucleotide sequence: TGTGCCAGCAGCTTAGGGTGGACAGGGAACACTGAAGCTTTCTTT. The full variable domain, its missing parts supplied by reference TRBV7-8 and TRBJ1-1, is GAGVSQSPRYKVAKRGQDVALRCDPISGHVSLFWYQQALGQGPEFLTYFQNEAQLDKSGLPSDRFFAERPEGSVSTLKIQRTQQEDSAVYLCASSLGWTGNTEAFFGQGTRLTVV.

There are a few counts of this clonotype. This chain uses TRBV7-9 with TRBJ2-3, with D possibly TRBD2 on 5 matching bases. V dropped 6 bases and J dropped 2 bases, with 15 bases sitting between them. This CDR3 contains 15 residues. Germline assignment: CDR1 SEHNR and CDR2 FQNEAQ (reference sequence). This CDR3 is CASRQLGRNTDTQYF. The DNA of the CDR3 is TGTGCCAGCAGACAACTAGGGCGGAACACAGATACGCAGTATTTT.

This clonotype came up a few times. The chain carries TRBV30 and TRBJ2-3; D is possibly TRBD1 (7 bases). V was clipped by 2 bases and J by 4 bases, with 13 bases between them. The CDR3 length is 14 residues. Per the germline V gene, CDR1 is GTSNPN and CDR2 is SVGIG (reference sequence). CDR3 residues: CAWSPGGSADTQYF. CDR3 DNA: TGTGCCTGGAGTCCAGGGGGGAGCGCAGATACGCAGTATTTT.

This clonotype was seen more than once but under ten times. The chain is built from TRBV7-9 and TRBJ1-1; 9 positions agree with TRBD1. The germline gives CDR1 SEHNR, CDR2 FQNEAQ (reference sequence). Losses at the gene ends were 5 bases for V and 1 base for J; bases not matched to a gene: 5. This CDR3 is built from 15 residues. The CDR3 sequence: CASSLTGGANTEAFF. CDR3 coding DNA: TGTGCCAGCAGCCTTACAGGGGGCGCGAACACTGAAGCTTTCTTT. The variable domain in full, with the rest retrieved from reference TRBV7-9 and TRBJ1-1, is DTGVSQNPRHKITKRGQNVTFRCDPISEHNRLYWYRQTLGQGPEFLTYFQNEAQLEKSRLLSDRFSAERPKGSFSTLEIQRTEQGDSAMYLCASSLTGGANTEAFFGQGTRLTVV.

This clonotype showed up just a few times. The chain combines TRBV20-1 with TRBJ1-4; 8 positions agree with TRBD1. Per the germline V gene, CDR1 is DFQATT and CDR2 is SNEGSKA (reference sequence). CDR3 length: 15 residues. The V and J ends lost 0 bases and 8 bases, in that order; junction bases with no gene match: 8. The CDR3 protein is CSARDPRQGSEKLFF. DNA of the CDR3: TGCAGTGCTAGAGATCCGCGACAGGGGTCAGAAAAACTGTTTTTT.

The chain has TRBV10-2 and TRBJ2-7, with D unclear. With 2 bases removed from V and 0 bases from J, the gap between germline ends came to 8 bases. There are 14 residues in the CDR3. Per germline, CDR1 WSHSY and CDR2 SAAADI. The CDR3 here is CASSEGGTSYEQYV. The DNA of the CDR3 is TGCGCCAGCAGTGAGGGTGGAACCTCCTACGAGCAGTACGTC.

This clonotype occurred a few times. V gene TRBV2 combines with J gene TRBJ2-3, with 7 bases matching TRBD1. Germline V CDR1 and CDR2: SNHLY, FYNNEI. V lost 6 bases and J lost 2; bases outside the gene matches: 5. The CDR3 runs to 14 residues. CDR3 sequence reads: CASRAQGLTDTQYF. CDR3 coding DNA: TGTGCCAGCAGGGCACAGGGGCTCACAGATACGCAGTATTTT.

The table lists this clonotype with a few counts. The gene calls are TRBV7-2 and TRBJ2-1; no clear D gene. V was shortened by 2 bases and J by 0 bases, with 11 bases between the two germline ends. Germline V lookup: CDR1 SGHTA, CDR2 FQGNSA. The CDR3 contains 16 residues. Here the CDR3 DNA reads TGTGCCAGCAGCTTATTCGGCCGAAGCTCCTACAATGAGCAGTTCTTC. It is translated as CASSLFGRSSYNEQFF.

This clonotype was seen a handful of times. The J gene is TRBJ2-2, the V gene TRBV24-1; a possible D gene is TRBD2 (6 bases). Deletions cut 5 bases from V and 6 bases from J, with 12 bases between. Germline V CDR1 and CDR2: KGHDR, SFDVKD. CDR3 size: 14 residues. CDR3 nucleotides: TGTGCCACCAGTGCTAGGGACTCAGCCGGGGAGCTGTTTTTT. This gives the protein CATSARDSAGELFF.

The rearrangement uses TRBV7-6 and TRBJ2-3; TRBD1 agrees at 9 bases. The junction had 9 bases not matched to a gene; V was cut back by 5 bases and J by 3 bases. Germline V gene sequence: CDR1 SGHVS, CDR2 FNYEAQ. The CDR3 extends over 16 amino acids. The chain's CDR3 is CASSPWRDRVTDTQYF. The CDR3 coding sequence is TGTGCCAGCAGCCCTTGGAGGGACAGGGTGACAGATACGCAGTATTTT.

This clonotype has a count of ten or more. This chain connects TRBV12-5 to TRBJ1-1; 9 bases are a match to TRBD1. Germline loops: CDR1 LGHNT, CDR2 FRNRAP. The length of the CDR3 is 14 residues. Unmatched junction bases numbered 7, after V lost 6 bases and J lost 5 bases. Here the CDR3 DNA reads TGTGCTAGTGGCGCTGGGACAGGGATAACTGAAGCTTTCTTT. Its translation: CASGAGTGITEAFF.

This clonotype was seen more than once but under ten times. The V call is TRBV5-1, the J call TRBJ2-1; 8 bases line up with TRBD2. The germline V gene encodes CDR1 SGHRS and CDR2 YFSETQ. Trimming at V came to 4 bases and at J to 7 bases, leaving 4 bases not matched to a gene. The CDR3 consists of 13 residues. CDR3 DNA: TGCGCCAGCAGCCGGCCTAGCGGGAATGAGCAGTTCTTC. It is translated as CASSRPSGNEQFF. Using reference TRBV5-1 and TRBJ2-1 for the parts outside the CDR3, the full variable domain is KAGVTQTPRYLIKTRGQQVTLSCSPISGHRSVSWYQQTPGQGLQFLFEYFSETQRNKGNFPGRFSGRQFSNSRSEMNVSTLELGDSALYLCASSRPSGNEQFFGPGTRLTVL.

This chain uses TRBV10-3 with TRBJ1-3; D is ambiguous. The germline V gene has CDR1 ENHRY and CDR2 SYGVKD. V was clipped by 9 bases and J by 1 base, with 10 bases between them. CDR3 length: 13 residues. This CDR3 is CAMAPPSGNTIYF. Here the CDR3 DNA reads TGTGCCATGGCCCCGCCGTCTGGAAACACCATATATTTT.

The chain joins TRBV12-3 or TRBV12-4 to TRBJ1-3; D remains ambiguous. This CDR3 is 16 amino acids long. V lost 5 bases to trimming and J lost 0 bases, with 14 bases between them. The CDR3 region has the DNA TGTGCCAGCAGTCCCGCCGGACGCAACTCTGGAAACACCATATATTTT. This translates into CASSPAGRNSGNTIYF.

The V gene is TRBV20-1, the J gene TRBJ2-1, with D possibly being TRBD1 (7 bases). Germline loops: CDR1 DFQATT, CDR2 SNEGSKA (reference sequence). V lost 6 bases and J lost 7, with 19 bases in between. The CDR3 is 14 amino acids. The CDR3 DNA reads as TGCAGTGCCGGGAGTAGGACAGGAGCAAATGAGCAGTTCTTC. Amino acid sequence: CSAGSRTGANEQFF.

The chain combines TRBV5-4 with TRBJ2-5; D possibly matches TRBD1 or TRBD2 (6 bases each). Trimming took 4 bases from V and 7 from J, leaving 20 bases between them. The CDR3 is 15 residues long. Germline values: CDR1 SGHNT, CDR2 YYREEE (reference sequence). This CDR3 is CASSATDGGRGTQYF. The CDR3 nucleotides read TGTGCCAGCAGCGCCACGGACGGGGGCAGGGGGACCCAGTACTTC.

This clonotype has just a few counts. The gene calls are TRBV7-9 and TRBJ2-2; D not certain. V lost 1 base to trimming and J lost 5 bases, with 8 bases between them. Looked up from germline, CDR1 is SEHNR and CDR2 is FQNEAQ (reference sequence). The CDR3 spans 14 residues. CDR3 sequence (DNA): TGTGCCAGCAGCTTAGTGACGTCGACCGGGGAGCTGTTTTTT. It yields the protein CASSLVTSTGELFF.

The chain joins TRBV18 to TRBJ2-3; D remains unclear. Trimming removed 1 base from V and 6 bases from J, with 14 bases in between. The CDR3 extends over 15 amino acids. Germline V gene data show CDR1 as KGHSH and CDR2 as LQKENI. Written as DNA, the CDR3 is TGTGCCAGCTCACCACTGCGACAAGATGTGGATACGCAGTATTTT. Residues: CASSPLRQDVDTQYF. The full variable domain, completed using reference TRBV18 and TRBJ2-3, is NAGVMQNPRHLVRRRGQEARLRCSPMKGHSHVYWYRQLPEEGLKFMVYLQKENIIDESGMPKERFSAEFPKEGPSILRIQQVVRGDSAAYFCASSPLRQDVDTQYFGPGTRLTVL.

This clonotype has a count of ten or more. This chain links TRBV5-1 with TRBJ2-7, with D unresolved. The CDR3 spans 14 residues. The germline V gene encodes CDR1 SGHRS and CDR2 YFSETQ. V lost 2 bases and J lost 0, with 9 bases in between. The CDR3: CASSFPGPSYEQYF. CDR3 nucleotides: TGCGCCAGCAGCTTCCCCGGACCCTCCTACGAGCAGTACTTC.

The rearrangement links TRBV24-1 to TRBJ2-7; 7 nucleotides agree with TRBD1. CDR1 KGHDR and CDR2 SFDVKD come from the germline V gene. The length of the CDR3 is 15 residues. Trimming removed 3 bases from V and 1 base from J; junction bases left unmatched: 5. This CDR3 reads CATSDPQQGSYEQYF. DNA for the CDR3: TGTGCCACCAGTGATCCTCAACAGGGGTCCTACGAGCAGTACTTC.

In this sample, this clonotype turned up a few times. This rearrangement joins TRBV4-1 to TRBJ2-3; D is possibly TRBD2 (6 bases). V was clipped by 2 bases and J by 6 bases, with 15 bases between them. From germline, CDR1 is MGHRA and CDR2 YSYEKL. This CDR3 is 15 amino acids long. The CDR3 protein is CASSQLLPGRDTQYF. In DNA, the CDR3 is TGCGCCAGCAGCCAACTACTACCAGGGAGGGATACGCAGTATTTT.